The clone carrying this TCR beta chain was seen at least ten times. Its antigen is undetermined. Amplified TCR beta CDR3 regions came from RNA transcripts. HTBI primers were the set used in a first-round RT-PCR of the TCR CDR3. TCRdb reanalysed the multiplex PCR reads using MiXCR and keeps one entry per CDR3 protein. The repertoire has around 430,000 distinct CDR3 sequences, 15% of them found once; the top ten carry approximately 29%. The record originates from a study of T cells in Graves' hyperthyroidism and ophthalmopathy. On the study more broadly: Peripheral blood sampling occurred at initial diagnosis, before any treatment.

The CDR3 is 13 amino acids. CDR1 SQVTM and CDR2 ANQGSEA come from the germline V gene. The ends were cut back, 3 bases at V and 0 bases at J, with 9 bases in the middle. Study findings and constraints: Most clonotypes that expanded in the thyroid above 0.001 also showed up in blood.

Disease duration under 2 months; hyperthyroidism patients were aged 18 to 65. Diagnoses used clinical symptoms, serum thyroxine and TRAb, thyroid ultrasound and orbital computed tomography. This chain joins TRBV29-1 and TRBJ2-7; D possibly uses TRBD1 or TRBD2 (5 bases each). Sequencing used blood. This TCR came from a woman aged 30 to 39 with Graves' hyperthyroidism. The CDR3 region is CSVDRAGSYEQYF. CDR3 DNA: TGCAGCGTTGACAGGGCGGGCTCCTACGAGCAGTACTTC.